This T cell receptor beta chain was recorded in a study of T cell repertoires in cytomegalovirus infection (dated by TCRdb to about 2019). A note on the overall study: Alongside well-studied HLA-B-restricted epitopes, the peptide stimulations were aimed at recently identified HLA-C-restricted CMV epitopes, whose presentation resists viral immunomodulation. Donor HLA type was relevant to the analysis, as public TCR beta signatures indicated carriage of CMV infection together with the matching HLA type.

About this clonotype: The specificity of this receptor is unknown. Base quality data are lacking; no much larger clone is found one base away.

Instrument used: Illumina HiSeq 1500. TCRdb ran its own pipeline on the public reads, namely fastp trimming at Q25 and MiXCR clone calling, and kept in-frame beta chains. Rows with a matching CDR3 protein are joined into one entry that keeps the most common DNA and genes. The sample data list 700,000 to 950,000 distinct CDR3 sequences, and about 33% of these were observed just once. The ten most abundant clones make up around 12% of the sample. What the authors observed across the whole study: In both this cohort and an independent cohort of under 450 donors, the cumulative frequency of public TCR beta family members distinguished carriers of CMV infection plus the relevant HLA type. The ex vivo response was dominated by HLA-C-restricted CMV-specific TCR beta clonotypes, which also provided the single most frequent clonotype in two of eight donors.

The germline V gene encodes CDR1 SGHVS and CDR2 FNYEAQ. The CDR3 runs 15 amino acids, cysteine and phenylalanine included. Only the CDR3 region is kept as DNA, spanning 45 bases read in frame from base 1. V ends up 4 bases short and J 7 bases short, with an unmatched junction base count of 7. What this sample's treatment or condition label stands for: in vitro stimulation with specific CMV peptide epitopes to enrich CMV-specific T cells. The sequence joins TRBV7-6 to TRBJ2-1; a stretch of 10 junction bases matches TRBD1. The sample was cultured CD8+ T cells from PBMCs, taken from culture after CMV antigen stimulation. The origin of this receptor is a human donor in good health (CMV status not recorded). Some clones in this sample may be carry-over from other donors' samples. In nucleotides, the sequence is TGTGCCAGCAGCTACCGACAGGGGGCGGGGAATGAGCAGTTCTTC. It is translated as CASSYRQGAGNEQFF. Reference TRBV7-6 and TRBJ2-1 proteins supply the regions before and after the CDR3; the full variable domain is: GAGVSQSPRYKVTKRGQDVALRCDPISGHVSLYWYRQALGQGPEFLTYFNYEAQQDKSGLPNDRFSAERPEGSISTLTIQRTEQRDSAMYRCASSYRQGAGNEQFFGPGTRLTVL.